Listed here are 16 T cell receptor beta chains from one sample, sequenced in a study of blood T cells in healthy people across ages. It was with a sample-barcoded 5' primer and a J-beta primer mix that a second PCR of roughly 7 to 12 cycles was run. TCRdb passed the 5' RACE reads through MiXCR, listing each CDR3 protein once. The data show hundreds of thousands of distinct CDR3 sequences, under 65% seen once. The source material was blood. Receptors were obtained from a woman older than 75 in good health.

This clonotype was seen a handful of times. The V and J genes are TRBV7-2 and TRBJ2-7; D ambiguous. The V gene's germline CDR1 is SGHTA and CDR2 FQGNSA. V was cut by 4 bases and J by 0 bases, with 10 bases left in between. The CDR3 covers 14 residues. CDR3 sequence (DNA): TGTGCCAGCAGCTCCACTGGGCGCTCCTACGAGCAGTACTTC. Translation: CASSSTGRSYEQYF.

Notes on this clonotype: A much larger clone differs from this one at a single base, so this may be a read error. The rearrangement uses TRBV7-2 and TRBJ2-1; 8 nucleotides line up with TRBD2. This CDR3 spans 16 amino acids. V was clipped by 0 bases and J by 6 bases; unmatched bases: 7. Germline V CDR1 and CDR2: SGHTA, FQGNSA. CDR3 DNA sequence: TGTGCCAGCAGCTTAGCTAGCGGGAAGACCACCAATGAGCAGTTCTTC. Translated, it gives CASSLASGKTTNEQFF.

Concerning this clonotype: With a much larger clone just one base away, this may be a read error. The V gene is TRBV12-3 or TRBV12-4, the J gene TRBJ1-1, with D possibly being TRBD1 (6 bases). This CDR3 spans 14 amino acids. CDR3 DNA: TGTGCCAACAGTCCACGGACAGATTTGACTGAAGCTTTCTTT. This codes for CANSPRTDLTEAFF.

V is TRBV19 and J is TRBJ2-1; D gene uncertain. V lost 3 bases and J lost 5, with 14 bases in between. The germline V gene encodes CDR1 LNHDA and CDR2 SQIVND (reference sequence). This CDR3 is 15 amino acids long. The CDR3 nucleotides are TGTGCCAGTAGTATCGAAGGTGGTCAACACAATGAGCAGTTCTTC. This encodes CASSIEGGQHNEQFF.

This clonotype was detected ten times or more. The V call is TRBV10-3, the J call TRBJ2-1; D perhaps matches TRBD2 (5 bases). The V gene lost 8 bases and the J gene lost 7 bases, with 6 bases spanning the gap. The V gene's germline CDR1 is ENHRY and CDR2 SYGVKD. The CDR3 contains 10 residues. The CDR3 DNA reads TGTGCCATCGGAGGTAATGAGCAGTTCTTC. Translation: CAIGGNEQFF.

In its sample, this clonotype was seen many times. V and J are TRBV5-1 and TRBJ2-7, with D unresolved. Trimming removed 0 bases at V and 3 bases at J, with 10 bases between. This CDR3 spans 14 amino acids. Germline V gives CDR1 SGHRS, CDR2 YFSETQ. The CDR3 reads CASSLENPLYEQYF. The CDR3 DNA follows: TGCGCCAGCAGCTTGGAGAACCCCCTCTACGAGCAGTACTTC.

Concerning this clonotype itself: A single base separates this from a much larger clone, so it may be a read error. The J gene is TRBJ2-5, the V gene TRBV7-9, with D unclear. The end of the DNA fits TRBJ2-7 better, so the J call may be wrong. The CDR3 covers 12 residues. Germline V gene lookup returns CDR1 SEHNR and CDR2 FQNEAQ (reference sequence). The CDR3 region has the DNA TGTGCCAGCAGCCCCCTACGAGACGAGCAGTACTTC. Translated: CASSPLRDEQYF.

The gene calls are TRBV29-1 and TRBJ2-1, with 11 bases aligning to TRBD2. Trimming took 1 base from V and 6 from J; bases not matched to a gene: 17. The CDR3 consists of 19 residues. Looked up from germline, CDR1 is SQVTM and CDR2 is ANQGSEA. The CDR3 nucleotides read TGCAGCGTTGAAGGGAGGAGACTAGCGGGATCTGCGCTAGGCAATGAGCAGTTCTTC. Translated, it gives CSVEGRRLAGSALGNEQFF.

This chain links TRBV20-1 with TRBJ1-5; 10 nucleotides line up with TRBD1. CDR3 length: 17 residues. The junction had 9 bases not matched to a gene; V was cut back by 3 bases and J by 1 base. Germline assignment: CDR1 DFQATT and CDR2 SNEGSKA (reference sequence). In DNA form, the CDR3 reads TGCAGTGCTAGGAGCACGACAGGGGGCGGAAGCAATCAGCCCCAGCATTTT. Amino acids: CSARSTTGGGSNQPQHF.

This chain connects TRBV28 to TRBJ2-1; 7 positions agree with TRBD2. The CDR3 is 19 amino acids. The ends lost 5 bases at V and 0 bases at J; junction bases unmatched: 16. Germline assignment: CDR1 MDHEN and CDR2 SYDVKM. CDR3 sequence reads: CASSPWDYKRGSSYNEQFF. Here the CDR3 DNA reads TGTGCCAGCAGTCCCTGGGACTACAAGCGAGGTAGCTCCTACAATGAGCAGTTCTTC. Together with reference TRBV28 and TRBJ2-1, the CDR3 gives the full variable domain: DVKVTQSSRYLVKRTGEKVFLECVQDMDHENMFWYRQDPGLGLRLIYFSYDVKMKEKGDIPEGYSVSREKKERFSLILESASTNQTSMYLCASSPWDYKRGSSYNEQFFGPGTRLTVL.

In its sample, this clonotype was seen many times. The CDR3 sequence: CASSSVRIAGGYEQYF. In DNA, the CDR3 is TGTGCCAGCAGCTCAGTTCGGATAGCGGGAGGTTACGAGCAGTACTTC. This sequence joins TRBV28 and TRBJ2-7, with 10 bases matching TRBD2. Germline V lookup: CDR1 MDHEN, CDR2 SYDVKM. Losses at the gene ends were 6 bases for V and 4 bases for J; bases not matched to a gene: 12. This CDR3 is built from 16 residues.

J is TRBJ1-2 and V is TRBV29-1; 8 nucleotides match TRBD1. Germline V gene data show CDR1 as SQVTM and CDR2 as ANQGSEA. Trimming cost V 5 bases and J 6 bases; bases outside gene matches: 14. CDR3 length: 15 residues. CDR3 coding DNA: TGCAGCGTTCAGCCCCCCGGACAGGGAGGAGATGGCTACACCTTC. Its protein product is CSVQPPGQGGDGYTF.

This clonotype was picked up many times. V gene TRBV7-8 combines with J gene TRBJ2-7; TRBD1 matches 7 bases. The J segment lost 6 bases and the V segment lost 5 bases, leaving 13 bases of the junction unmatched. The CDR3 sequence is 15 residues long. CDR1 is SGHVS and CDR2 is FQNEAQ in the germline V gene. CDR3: CASSPSGTAPREQYF. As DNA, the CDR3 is TGTGCCAGCAGCCCGTCCGGGACAGCCCCTCGCGAGCAGTACTTC.

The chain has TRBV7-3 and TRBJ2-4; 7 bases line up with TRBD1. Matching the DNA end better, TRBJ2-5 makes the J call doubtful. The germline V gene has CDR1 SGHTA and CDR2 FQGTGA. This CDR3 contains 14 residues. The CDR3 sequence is CASSPGTEQETQYF. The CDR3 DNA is TGTGCCAGCAGCCCCGGGACAGAACAAGAGACCCAGTACTTC.

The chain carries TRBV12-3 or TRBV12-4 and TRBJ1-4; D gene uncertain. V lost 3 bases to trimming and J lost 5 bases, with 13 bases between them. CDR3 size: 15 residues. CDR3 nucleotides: TGTGCCAGCAGTTTCGCCCGGAGCCCAAATGAAAAACTGTTTTTT. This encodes CASSFARSPNEKLFF.

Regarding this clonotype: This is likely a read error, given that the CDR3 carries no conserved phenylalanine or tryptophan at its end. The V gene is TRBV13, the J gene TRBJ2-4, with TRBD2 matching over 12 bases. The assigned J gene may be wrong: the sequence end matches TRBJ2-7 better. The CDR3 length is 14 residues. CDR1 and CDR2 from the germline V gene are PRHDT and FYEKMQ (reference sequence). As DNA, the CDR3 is TGTGCCAGCAGGCTAGCGGGAGGGACCTACGAGCAGTACCTC. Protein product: CASRLAGGTYEQYL.